The clone carrying this T cell receptor (beta chain) has more than one count but fewer than ten. The target antigen is unknown. This record belongs to a study of CD8+ T cells in alopecia areata. Background on the study: The duration of tofacitinib was 6 to 18 months, with 6 months off drug afterward.

Reverse transcription of extracted RNA yielded cDNA, which provided the sequencing template. Data came from immunoSEQ multiplex PCR; TCRdb stores just in-frame clones and leaves some out. Seen here are approximately 200,000 clones, 50% to 60% observed once, and the top ten hold about 0.65%. Treatment noted: oral pan-JAK inhibitor, 5-10 mg twice daily. Sampling of alopecia areata patients yielded lesional scalp punch biopsies as well as peripheral blood. CDR1 is SQVTM, CDR2 ANQGSEA, per germline. V shed 8 bases and J shed 3 bases, with 14 bases lying between them. This CDR3 spans 12 amino acids. Study-wide points: In scalp and blood during tofacitinib, many expanded lesional clones persisted.

V usage is TRBV29-1 and J usage is TRBJ2-7, with a weak D call TRBD1 (6 bases). The sample in question was CD4+ T cells sorted from blood, obtained at week 4, from a patient treated with tofacitinib. This TCR came from a human donor with alopecia areata. The CDR3 here is CSTRTGYYEQYF. The CDR3 DNA reads as TGCAGCACCCGAACAGGGTACTACGAGCAGTACTTC.